This T cell receptor beta chain originates from a study of blood T cells in healthy people across ages. Points from the study as a whole: Diversity of TCR beta correlated strongly with naive T cell percentage.

Trimming cost V 0 bases and J 6 bases; bases outside gene matches: 6. Germline V gene lookup returns CDR1 LGHNA and CDR2 YNFKEQ. The CDR3 is made up of 16 amino acids. A word on this clonotype: Its antigen is not known.

Next came a second PCR, run for about 6 to 12 cycles, which used a sample-barcoded 5' primer along with a J-beta primer mix. TCRdb processed the 5' RACE reads anew with MiXCR; each CDR3 protein has one entry. The table has some 550,000 distinct CDR3 sequences, 45% to 55% seen once. V is TRBV4-2 and J is TRBJ1-2, with 11 positions matching TRBD1. The sequenced sample was blood. This clonotype was obtained from a man aged 80 or over in good health. CDR3 bases: TGTGCCAGCAGCCAAGATCAAGGACAGGGGGCCGATGGCTACACCTTC. Amino acids: CASSQDQGQGADGYTF.